This TCR delta chain appears in the sequencing data of a study of Vδ1+ human thymocytes. Study conclusions and caveats: Thymic TRG and TRD repertoires appeared highly polyclonal.

The CDR3 is 17 residues long. Trimming cost V 0 bases and J 6 bases, with 20 bases left between them. Germline V gene sequence: CDR1 TSWWSYY, CDR2 QGS. Extracted RNA was reverse transcribed into cDNA. Multiplex PCR used pooled V-gene forward primers and a constant-region reverse primer to amplify CDR3s. TCRdb fed the multiplex PCR reads into CATT to redo clone calling. This sample has under 85,000 delta-chain clones, with approximately 30% found just once. The table lists this clone with a few counts. Its antigen is undetermined. Input material: Vdelta1+ gamma-delta thymocytes from the thymus. The subset here: FACS-sorted CD3+ TCRalphabeta- TCRVdelta1+ TCRVdelta2- thymocytes. The genes are TRDV1 and TRDJ1; possibly TRDD2 or TRDD3 for D (5 bases each). The clonotype originates from a boy in the first two years of life who had congenital heart surgery. Here the CDR3 reads CALGELLPYRDPHKLIF. In DNA, the CDR3 is TGTGCTCTTGGGGAACTACTCCCCTACAGGGATCCCCATAAACTCATCTTT.